Listed below are T cell receptor beta chains from one sample, sequenced in a study of OX40 agonist ivuxolimab in advanced cancers. The data were produced by immunoSEQ multiplex PCR, yet TCRdb's version contains in-frame clones alone and is incomplete. In the table there are 42,000 or so clones, around nine tenths of which are singletons. This material consisted of CD4+ or CD8+ T cells sorted from blood, taken in a trial of the OX40 agonist ivuxolimab. The receptors shown here come from an adult with an advanced solid tumor such as melanoma, head and neck, liver or kidney cancer. The CDR3 runs from the conserved cysteine through the conserved F or W. Each record gives: J gene, CDR3 length, V gene, clone size, D gene, CDR3 DNA, CDR3 protein. A D gene is named only where the DNA matches it firmly. The size field is filled for only some rows; it gives once, few, many or a size class.

J: TRBJ2-2; length: 14; V: TRBV7-6; size: few; D: .; DNA: TGTGCCAGCAGCTTAGATTATAGCACCGGGGAGCTGTTTTTT; CDR3: CASSLDYSTGELFF
J: TRBJ2-7; length: 15; V: TRBV4-1; size: .; D: TRBD2; DNA: TGCGCCAGCAGCCAGATCGCGGGAGGGCTCTACGAGCAGTACTTC; CDR3: CASSQIAGGLYEQYF
J: TRBJ1-2; length: 10; V: TRBV7-3; size: few; D: .; DNA: TGTGCCAGCAGCCGGAGGGGCTACACCTTC; CDR3: CASSRRGYTF
J: TRBJ2-1; length: 10; V: TRBV20-1; size: once; D: .; DNA: TGCAGTGCTCAATACAATGAGCAGTTCTTC; CDR3: CSAQYNEQFF
J: TRBJ2-5; length: 12; V: TRBV7-2; size: .; D: .; DNA: TGTGCCAGCAGCTGGGACAAGGGGACCCAGTACTTC; CDR3: CASSWDKGTQYF
J: TRBJ2-5; length: 14; V: TRBV28; size: .; D: .; DNA: TGTGCCAGCAGTTACACGGACCCACCCGGGACCCAGTACTTC; CDR3: CASSYTDPPGTQYF
J: TRBJ2-1; length: 15; V: TRBV7-9; size: once; D: TRBD2; DNA: TGTGCCAGCAGCCGACTCGGACTAGCGGGTGGTGAGCAGTTCTTC; CDR3: CASSRLGLAGGEQFF
J: TRBJ2-5; length: 14; V: TRBV4-2; size: .; D: .; DNA: TGTGCCAGCAGCCAAGATCCCCGCCAAGAGACCCAGTACTTC; CDR3: CASSQDPRQETQYF
J: TRBJ2-5; length: 15; V: TRBV28; size: .; D: TRBD1; DNA: TGTGCCAGCAGTTTGGACAGGGGTGGCCAAGAGACCCAGTACTTC; CDR3: CASSLDRGGQETQYF
J: TRBJ2-5; length: 14; V: TRBV19; size: .; D: .; DNA: TGTGCCAGTAGTATAGATGCCAACAGAGAGACCCAGTACTTC; CDR3: CASSIDANRETQYF
J: TRBJ1-2; length: 13; V: TRBV15; size: .; D: TRBD1; DNA: TGTGCCACCAGCAGGGACAGGGAGGATGGCTACACCTTC; CDR3: CATSRDREDGYTF
J: TRBJ1-5; length: 15; V: TRBV5-1; size: once; D: TRBD1; DNA: TGCGCCAGCAGCTTGCAGGGACAGGGCAATCAGCCCCAGCATTTT; CDR3: CASSLQGQGNQPQHF
J: TRBJ2-1; length: 18; V: TRBV5-1; size: .; D: TRBD2; DNA: TGCGCCAGCAGCCCACGGACTAGCGGGGGGCTTTCCTACAATGAGCAGTTCTTC; CDR3: CASSPRTSGGLSYNEQFF
J: TRBJ2-2; length: 16; V: TRBV6-6; size: .; D: TRBD2; DNA: TGTGCCAGCAGTTACGTTAGCGGGGGACCCACCGGGGAGCTGTTTTTT; CDR3: CASSYVSGGPTGELFF
J: TRBJ1-2; length: 13; V: TRBV5-1; size: .; D: TRBD1; DNA: TGCGCCAGCAGCCACCAAGACAGGGATTACTACACCTTC; CDR3: CASSHQDRDYYTF
J: TRBJ1-2; length: 14; V: TRBV28; size: .; D: .; DNA: TGTGCCAGCAGGCCCGTTAGTAAGGGCTATGGCTACACCTTC; CDR3: CASRPVSKGYGYTF
J: TRBJ2-3; length: 16; V: TRBV7-9; size: .; D: .; DNA: TGTGCCAGCAGCGAGGGGGCGGGGGCTAGCACAGATACGCAGTATTTT; CDR3: CASSEGAGASTDTQYF
J: TRBJ2-7; length: 12; V: TRBV15; size: .; D: .; DNA: TGTGCCACCAGCATGCGAGATTACGAGCAGTACTTC; CDR3: CATSMRDYEQYF
J: TRBJ1-4; length: 14; V: TRBV5-6; size: .; D: .; DNA: TGTGCCAGCAGCGCTGATCGTGGAGGGAAGTGGCTGTTTTTT; CDR3: CASSADRGGKWLFF
J: TRBJ2-7; length: 14; V: TRBV2; size: .; D: .; DNA: TGTGCCAGCAGTGATTGGCCTAGATCCTACGAGCAGTACTTC; CDR3: CASSDWPRSYEQYF
J: TRBJ2-1; length: 16; V: TRBV5-1; size: once; D: TRBD2; DNA: TGCGCCAGCAGCCCAATCTTAGCGGGGGGCGGTGATGAGCAGTTCTTC; CDR3: CASSPILAGGGDEQFF
J: TRBJ2-7; length: 13; V: TRBV6-1; size: .; D: TRBD1; DNA: TGTGCCAGTGAGGGACAGGCTCCCCACGAGCAGTACTTC; CDR3: CASEGQAPHEQYF
J: TRBJ2-7; length: 14; V: TRBV5-1; size: .; D: .; DNA: TGCGCCAGCAGCATAGGGGAGAGCTCCTACGAGCAGTACTTC; CDR3: CASSIGESSYEQYF
J: TRBJ2-3; length: 14; V: TRBV5-1; size: .; D: TRBD1; DNA: TGCGCCAGCAGCGCCAGGGGGCTGGGGGATACGCAGTATTTT; CDR3: CASSARGLGDTQYF
J: TRBJ2-2; length: 15; V: TRBV5-5; size: .; D: .; DNA: TGTGCCAGCAGCTGGCCAGTGAGATACACCGGGGAGCTGTTTTTT; CDR3: CASSWPVRYTGELFF
J: TRBJ2-1; length: 16; V: TRBV28; size: once; D: TRBD2; DNA: TGTGCCAGCAGTTCCAATCTAGCGGGGGGATACAATGAGCAGTTCTTC; CDR3: CASSSNLAGGYNEQFF
J: TRBJ1-2; length: 17; V: TRBV9; size: .; D: TRBD1; DNA: TGTGCCAGCAGCCCCCGAACCGGGACAGGGGGGGGGTATGGCTACACCTTC; CDR3: CASSPRTGTGGGYGYTF
J: TRBJ1-5; length: 13; V: TRBV18; size: .; D: .; DNA: TGTGCCAGCTCACCGGCAGGCAACCAGCCCCAGCATTTT; CDR3: CASSPAGNQPQHF